The entry below gives a single T cell receptor beta chain sequence along with its context. The CDR3 spans 15 residues. Germline V gene sequence: CDR1 MDHEN, CDR2 SYDVKM. V trimming: 5 bases; J trimming: 4 bases; junction bases outside the gene matches: 9. The data originate from a study of shared clonotypes between healthy human individuals. The overall study: CD4 naive cells filled three plates per donor, CD4 memory three, CD8 naive two and CD8 memory one.

Naivety among CD8 cells was defined by CD45RO negativity and positive CCR7 selection, thereby excluding terminally differentiated effector memory CD45RA+ cells. Per the original data handling: ImmunoSEQ sequences covered only the junction and lacked quality scores; filtering therefore differed. Sequenced by immunoSEQ multiplex PCR; TCRdb stores in-frame clones only, minus some. V and J calls and clone size follow that table, whereas D and trimming were derived from the DNA. There are approximately 1.9 million clones in the sample; around 95% occur only once, and around 1.7% lies in the top ten. This chain connects TRBV28 to TRBJ2-7; TRBD1 agrees at 9 bases. The specimen sequenced was naive CD8+ T cells from PBMCs. This receptor was obtained from a man aged 18-30 years in good health. Some clones in this sample may be carry-over from other donors' samples. The CDR3 protein is CASSARDRAFYEQYF. Written as DNA, the CDR3 is TGTGCCAGCAGTGCTCGGGACAGGGCCTTTTACGAGCAGTACTTC.